This is a list of T cell receptor beta chains from one sample in a study of Graves' ophthalmopathy and Graves' hyperthyroidism. MiXCR was run by TCRdb on the multiplex PCR reads, yielding one entry per CDR3 protein. The sample holds 400,000 or so distinct CDR3 sequences, 17% seen once. The sample consisted of peripheral blood. Every receptor here comes from an adult woman with stable Graves' hyperthyroidism. CDR3s include the opening cysteine and the closing phenylalanine or tryptophan. The D gene is left open where the match is weak. Part of the rows lack a size; the others show once, few, many or a class for expanded clones.

NA	many	TRBJ2-4	TRBV12-3/TRBV12-4	TGTGCCAGCAGTTTTGGGGGAAACATTCAGTACTTC	CASSFGGNIQYF
TRBD1	many	TRBJ2-7	TRBV5-6	TGTGCCAGCAGCTCTATGAACCGACAGGGCGGGTTCTACGAGCAGTACTTC	CASSSMNRQGGFYEQYF
NA	many	TRBJ2-7	TRBV6-2/TRBV6-3	TGTGCCAGCCAACTGGCAGGAATCGACGAGCAGTACTTC	CASQLAGIDEQYF
NA	many	TRBJ1-1	TRBV6-1	TGTGCCAGCAGTCCGAGAGACACCGGGACAAAAGCTTTCTTT	CASSPRDTGTKAFF
TRBD2	many	TRBJ2-7	TRBV5-1	TGCGCCAGCAGCTTGGATGTAGCGGGATCGCGGGAGCAGTACTTC	CASSLDVAGSREQYF
NA	many	TRBJ2-7	TRBV18	TGTGCCAGCTCACCACGCAGGGGCAACGACGAGCAGTACTTC	CASSPRRGNDEQYF
TRBD1	NA	TRBJ1-6	TRBV12-3/TRBV12-4	TGTGCCAGCCTACCTACAGGGGGAGGTTCACCCCTCCACTTT	CASLPTGGGSPLHF
TRBD2	many	TRBJ2-7	TRBV11-2	TGTGCCAGCAGCTTAGCAGTGGGAGGGGACTCCTACGAGCAGTACTTC	CASSLAVGGDSYEQYF
NA	many	TRBJ2-5	TRBV2	TGTGCCAGCAGTGAGGGCAGGGGTTCGGAGACCCAGTACTTC	CASSEGRGSETQYF
TRBD1	many	TRBJ1-2	TRBV19	TGTGCCAGTGGGGCGGATGGGACAGCCTATGGCTACACCTTC	CASGADGTAYGYTF
NA	few	TRBJ2-7	TRBV4-2	TGTGCCAGCAGCCAGGGACGAAATTCCTACGAGCAGTACTTC	CASSQGRNSYEQYF
TRBD2	many	TRBJ2-2	TRBV6-2/TRBV6-3	TGTGCCAGCAGTCTCCGGTTAGAGGCGGGAGGGCCGACCGGGGAGCTGTTTTTT	CASSLRLEAGGPTGELFF
TRBD2	NA	TRBJ2-7	TRBV4-3	TGCGCCAGCAGCCAAGAACCCGGGACTAGCAGCGCCCACGAGCAGTACTTC	CASSQEPGTSSAHEQYF
NA	many	TRBJ2-4	TRBV7-9	TGTGCCAGCAGCCCGGTCTCCCTAGCCAAAAACATTCAGTACTTC	CASSPVSLAKNIQYF
NA	many	TRBJ2-2	TRBV27	TGTGCCAGCAGTCAACGGCCGACCCCGAACACCGGGGAGCTGTTTTTT	CASSQRPTPNTGELFF
NA	few	TRBJ2-2	TRBV19	TGTGCCAGTAGTATAGTCGTGACAGTTACTACGAACACCGGGGAGCTGTTTTTT	CASSIVVTVTTNTGELFF
NA	NA	TRBJ2-5	TRBV24-1	TGTGCCACCAGTGACGTAGGGACAAAAGAGACCCAGTACTTC	CATSDVGTKETQYF
TRBD1	many	TRBJ2-5	TRBV7-2	TGTGCCAGCAGCATAAGCGGCGGGACAGGGTTTCAGACCCAGTACTTC	CASSISGGTGFQTQYF
NA	NA	TRBJ1-1	TRBV12-3/TRBV12-4	TGTGCCAGCAGTTGGGGGAATTCGAACACTGAAGCTTTCTTT	CASSWGNSNTEAFF
TRBD1	NA	TRBJ1-2	TRBV7-2	TGTGCCAGCAGCTTAGGGGGACAGGCCTATGGCTACACCTTC	CASSLGGQAYGYTF
TRBD1	many	TRBJ2-7	TRBV20-1	TGCAGTGCTAGACCGGGGACAGGGCTGTACTACGAGCAGTACTTC	CSARPGTGLYYEQYF